Included here is one TCR beta chain sequence, with context. What it binds is unknown. These data belong to a study of post-analysis software for immune sequencing data. Notes on the study in general: Samples sharing a preparation batch grouped tightly together when assessed by F measure. The study found TRBV5-6, TRBV5-1 and TRBV20-1 among 5 or 6 TRBV segments more frequent in patients than controls.

The germline gives CDR1 LNHNV, CDR2 YYDKDF (reference sequence). V lost 0 bases to trimming and J lost 3 bases, with 11 bases between them. This CDR3 is built from 15 residues. The authors incorporated unique molecular identifiers into the TCR beta cDNA libraries. Each batch of roughly 1 to 10 million T cells produced approximately 470,000 cDNA molecules. TCRdb used MiXCR to reprocess the PCR reads, holding one entry per CDR3 protein. The table records approximately 770,000 distinct CDR3 sequences, about 45% of them present only once. This chain links TRBV15 with TRBJ1-2, with D unclear. The receptor comes from a girl aged 5-17 years with multiple sclerosis. Sequenced input: blood. CDR3 protein: CATSRDWDWDYGYTF. CDR3 DNA sequence: TGTGCCACCAGCAGAGATTGGGATTGGGACTATGGCTACACCTTC.